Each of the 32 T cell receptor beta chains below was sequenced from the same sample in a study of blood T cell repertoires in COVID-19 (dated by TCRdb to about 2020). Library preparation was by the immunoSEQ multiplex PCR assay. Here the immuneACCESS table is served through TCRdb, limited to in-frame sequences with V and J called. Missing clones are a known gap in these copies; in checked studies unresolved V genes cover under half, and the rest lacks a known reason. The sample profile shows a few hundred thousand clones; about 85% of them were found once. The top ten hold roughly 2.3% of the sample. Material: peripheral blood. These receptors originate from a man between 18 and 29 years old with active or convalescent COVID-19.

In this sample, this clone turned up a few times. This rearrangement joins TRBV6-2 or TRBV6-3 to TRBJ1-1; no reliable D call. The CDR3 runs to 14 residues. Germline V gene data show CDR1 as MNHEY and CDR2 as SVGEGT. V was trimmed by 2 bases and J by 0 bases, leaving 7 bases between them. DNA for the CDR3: TGTGCCAGCAGTTACGGGCAGATGAACACTGAAGCTTTCTTT. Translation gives CASSYGQMNTEAFF.

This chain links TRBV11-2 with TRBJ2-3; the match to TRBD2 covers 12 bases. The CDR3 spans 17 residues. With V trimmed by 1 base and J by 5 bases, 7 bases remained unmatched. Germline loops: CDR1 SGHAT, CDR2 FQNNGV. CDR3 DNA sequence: TGTGCCAGCAGCTTAGCGCTAGCGGGGGGGGCTTTAGATACGCAGTATTTT. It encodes CASSLALAGGALDTQYF.

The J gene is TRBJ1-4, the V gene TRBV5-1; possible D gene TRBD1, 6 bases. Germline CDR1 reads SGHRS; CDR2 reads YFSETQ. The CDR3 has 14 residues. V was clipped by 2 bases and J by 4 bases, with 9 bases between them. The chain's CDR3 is CASSFGQNNEKLFF. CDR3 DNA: TGCGCCAGCAGCTTCGGACAGAATAATGAAAAACTGTTTTTT.

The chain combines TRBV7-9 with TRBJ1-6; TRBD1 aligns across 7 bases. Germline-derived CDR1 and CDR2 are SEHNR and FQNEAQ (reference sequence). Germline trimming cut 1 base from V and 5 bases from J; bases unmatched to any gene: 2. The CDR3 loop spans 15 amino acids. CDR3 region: CASSLGQGDNSPLHF. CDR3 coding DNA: TGTGCCAGCAGCTTAGGACAGGGCGATAATTCACCCCTCCACTTT. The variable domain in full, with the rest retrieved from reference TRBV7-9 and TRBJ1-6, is DTGVSQNPRHKITKRGQNVTFRCDPISEHNRLYWYRQTLGQGPEFLTYFQNEAQLEKSRLLSDRFSAERPKGSFSTLEIQRTEQGDSAMYLCASSLGQGDNSPLHFGNGTRLTVT.

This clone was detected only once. The CDR3 protein is CASSQPGHSGNTIYF. The CDR3 coding sequence is TGCGCCAGCAGCCAACCGGGACACTCTGGAAACACCATATATTTT. The rearrangement joins TRBV4-1 to TRBJ1-3; D is perhaps TRBD1 (6 bases). The CDR3 runs to 15 residues. The germline V and J ends were trimmed by 2 bases and 0 bases, with 8 bases remaining between them. CDR1 and CDR2 (germline): MGHRA, YSYEKL.

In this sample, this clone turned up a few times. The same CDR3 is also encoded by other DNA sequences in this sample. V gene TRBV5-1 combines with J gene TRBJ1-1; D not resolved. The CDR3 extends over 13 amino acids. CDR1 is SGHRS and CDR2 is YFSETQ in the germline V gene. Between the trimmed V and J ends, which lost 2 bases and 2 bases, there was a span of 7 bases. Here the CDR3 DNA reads TGCGCCAGCAGCTTTAACAGCAACACTGAAGCTTTCTTT. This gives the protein CASSFNSNTEAFF.

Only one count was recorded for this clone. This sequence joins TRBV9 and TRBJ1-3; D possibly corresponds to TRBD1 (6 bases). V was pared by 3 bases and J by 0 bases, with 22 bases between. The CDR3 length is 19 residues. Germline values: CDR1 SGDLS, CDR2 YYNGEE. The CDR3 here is CASSANEKTTGFSGNTIYF. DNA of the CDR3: TGTGCCAGCAGCGCAAACGAAAAGACTACAGGGTTCTCTGGAAACACCATATATTTT.

The CDR3 protein is CASSQEPASGEQYF. The CDR3 DNA is TGTGCCAGCAGCCAAGAGCCTGCCTCCGGCGAGCAGTACTTC. V usage is TRBV4-2 and J usage is TRBJ2-7; D is unclear. The V end lost 0 bases, the J end lost 6 bases, and 12 bases lay between the germline ends. The germline V gene encodes CDR1 LGHNA and CDR2 YNFKEQ. The CDR3 is made up of 14 amino acids.

CDR3 protein: CASSIGTALRGYTF. The CDR3 bases are TGTGCCAGCAGCATTGGGACAGCTTTACGTGGCTACACCTTC. V is TRBV5-8 and J is TRBJ1-2; 7 nucleotides match TRBD1. The CDR3 has 14 amino acids. Looked up from germline, CDR1 is SGHTS and CDR2 is YDEGEE. With V trimmed by 4 bases and J by 7 bases, 10 bases remained unmatched.

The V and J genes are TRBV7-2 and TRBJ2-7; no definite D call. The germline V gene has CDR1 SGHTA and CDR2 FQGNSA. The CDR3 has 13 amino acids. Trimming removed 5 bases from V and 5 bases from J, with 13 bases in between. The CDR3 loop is CASSPSSKNEQYF. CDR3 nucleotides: TGTGCCAGCAGCCCTAGTTCAAAAAACGAGCAGTACTTC.

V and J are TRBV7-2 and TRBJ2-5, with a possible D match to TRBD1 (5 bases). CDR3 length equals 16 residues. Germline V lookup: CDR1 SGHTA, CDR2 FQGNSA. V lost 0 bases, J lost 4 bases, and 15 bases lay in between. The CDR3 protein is CASSLAGPGIGETQYF. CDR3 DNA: TGTGCCAGCAGCTTAGCAGGGCCAGGGATCGGAGAGACCCAGTACTTC.

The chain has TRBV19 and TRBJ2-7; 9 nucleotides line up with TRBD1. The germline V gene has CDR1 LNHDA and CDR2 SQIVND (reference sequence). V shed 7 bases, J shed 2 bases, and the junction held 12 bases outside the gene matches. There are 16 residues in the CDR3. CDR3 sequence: CASTRRGGTGTYEQYF. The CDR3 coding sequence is TGTGCCAGTACCCGAAGGGGCGGGACAGGGACCTACGAGCAGTACTTC.

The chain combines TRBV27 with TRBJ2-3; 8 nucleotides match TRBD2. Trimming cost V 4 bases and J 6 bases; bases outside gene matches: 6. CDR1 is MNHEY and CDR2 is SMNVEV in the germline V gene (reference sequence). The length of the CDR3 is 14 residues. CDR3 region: CASSYSGRFDTQYF. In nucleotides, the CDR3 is TGTGCCAGCAGTTACAGCGGGAGATTCGATACGCAGTATTTT.

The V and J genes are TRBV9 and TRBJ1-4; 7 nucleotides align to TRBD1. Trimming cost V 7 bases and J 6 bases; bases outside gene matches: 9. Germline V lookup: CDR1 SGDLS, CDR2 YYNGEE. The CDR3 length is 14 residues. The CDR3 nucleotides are TGTGCCAGCCGGATCGACAGGGTTGATGAAAAACTGTTTTTT. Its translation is CASRIDRVDEKLFF.

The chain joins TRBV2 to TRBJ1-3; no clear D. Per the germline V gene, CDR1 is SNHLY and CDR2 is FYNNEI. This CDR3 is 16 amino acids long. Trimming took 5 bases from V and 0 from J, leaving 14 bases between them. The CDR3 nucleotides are TGTGCCAGCAGTACACGCCTACAGAGCTCTGGAAACACCATATATTTT. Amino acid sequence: CASSTRLQSSGNTIYF.

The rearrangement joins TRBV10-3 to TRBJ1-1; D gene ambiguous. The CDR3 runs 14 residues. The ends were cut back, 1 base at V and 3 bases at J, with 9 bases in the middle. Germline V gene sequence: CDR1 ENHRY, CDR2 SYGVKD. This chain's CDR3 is CAISEFGGDTEAFF. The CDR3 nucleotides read TGTGCCATCAGTGAGTTTGGCGGAGACACTGAAGCTTTCTTT.

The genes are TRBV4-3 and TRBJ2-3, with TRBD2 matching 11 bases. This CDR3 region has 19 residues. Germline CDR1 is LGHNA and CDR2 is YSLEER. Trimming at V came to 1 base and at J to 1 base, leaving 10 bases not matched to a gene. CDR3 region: CASSQASVQLAGGTDTQYF. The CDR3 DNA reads TGCGCCAGCAGCCAAGCAAGCGTGCAACTAGCGGGGGGCACAGATACGCAGTATTTT.

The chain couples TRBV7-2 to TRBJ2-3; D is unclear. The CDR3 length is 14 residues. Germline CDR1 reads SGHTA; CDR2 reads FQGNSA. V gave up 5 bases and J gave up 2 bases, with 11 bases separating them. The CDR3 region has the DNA TGTGCCAGCAGCCCCGCGGCGACCACAGATACGCAGTATTTT. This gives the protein CASSPAATTDTQYF. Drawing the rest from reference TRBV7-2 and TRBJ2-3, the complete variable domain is GAGVSQSPSNKVTEKGKDVELRCDPISGHTALYWYRQSLGQGLEFLIYFQGNSAPDKSGLPSDRFSAERTGGSVSTLTIQRTQQEDSAVYLCASSPAATTDTQYFGPGTRLTVL.

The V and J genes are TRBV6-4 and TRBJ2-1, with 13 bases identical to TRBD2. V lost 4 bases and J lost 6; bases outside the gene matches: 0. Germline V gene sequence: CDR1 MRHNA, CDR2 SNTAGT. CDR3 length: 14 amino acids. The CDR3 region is CASSGLAGGNEQFF. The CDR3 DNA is TGTGCCAGCAGTGGACTAGCGGGGGGCAATGAGCAGTTCTTC.

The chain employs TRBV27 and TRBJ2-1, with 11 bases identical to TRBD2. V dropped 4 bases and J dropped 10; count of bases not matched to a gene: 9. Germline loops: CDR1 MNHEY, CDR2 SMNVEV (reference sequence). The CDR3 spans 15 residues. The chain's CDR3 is CASSSGTSGTTEQFF. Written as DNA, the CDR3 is TGTGCCAGCAGTTCCGGGACTAGCGGTACTACAGAGCAGTTCTTC.

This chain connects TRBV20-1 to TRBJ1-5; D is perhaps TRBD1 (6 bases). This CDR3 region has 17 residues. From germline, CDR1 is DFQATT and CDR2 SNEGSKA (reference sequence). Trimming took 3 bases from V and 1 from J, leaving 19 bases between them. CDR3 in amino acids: CSASGQQPKPSNQPQHF. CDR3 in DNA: TGCAGTGCTAGTGGACAGCAACCGAAACCCAGCAATCAGCCCCAGCATTTT.

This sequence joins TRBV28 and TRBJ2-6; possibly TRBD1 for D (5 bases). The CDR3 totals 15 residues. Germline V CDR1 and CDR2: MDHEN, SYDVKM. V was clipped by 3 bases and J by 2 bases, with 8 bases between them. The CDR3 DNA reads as TGTGCCAGCAGTTTGGAACAGGCTGGGGCCAACGTCCTGACTTTC. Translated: CASSLEQAGANVLTF. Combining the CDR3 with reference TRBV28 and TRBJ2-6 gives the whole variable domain DVKVTQSSRYLVKRTGEKVFLECVQDMDHENMFWYRQDPGLGLRLIYFSYDVKMKEKGDIPEGYSVSREKKERFSLILESASTNQTSMYLCASSLEQAGANVLTFGAGSRLTVL.

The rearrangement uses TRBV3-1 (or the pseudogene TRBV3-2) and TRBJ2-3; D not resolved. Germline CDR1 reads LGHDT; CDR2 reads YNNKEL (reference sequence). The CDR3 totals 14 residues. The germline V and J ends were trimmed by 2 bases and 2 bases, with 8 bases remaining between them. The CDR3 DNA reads TGTGCCAGCAGCCAAACGGGTTACACAGATACGCAGTATTTT. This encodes CASSQTGYTDTQYF.

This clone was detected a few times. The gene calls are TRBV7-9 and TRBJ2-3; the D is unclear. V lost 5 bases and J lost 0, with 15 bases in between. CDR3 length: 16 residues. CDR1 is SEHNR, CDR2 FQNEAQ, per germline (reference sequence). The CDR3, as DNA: TGTGCCAGCAGCCCAATAGTGGCGGCTAGCACAGATACGCAGTATTTT. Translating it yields CASSPIVAASTDTQYF.

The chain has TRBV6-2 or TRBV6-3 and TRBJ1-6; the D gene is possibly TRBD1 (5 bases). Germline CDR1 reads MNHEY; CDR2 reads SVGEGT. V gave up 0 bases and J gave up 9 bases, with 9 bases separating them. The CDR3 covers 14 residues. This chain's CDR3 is CASSYSGASSPLHF. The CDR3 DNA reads TGTGCCAGCAGTTACTCAGGGGCATCTTCACCCCTCCACTTT.

CDR3 amino acids: CASSRGLAGVDGEQFF. CDR3 nucleotide sequence: TGTGCCAGCTCACGGGGACTAGCGGGAGTAGATGGTGAGCAGTTCTTC. This chain joins TRBV18 and TRBJ2-1; 14 bases are a match to TRBD2. Per the germline V gene, CDR1 is KGHSH and CDR2 is LQKENI. This CDR3 has 16 residues. Trimming cost V 4 bases and J 9 bases; bases outside gene matches: 8. Based on the CDR3 plus reference TRBV18 and TRBJ2-1, the full variable domain is NAGVMQNPRHLVRRRGQEARLRCSPMKGHSHVYWYRQLPEEGLKFMVYLQKENIIDESGMPKERFSAEFPKEGPSILRIQQVVRGDSAAYFCASSRGLAGVDGEQFFGPGTRLTVL.

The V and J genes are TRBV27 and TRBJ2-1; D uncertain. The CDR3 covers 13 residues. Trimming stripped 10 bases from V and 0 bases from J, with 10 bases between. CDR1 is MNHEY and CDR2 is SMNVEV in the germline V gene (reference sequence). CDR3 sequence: CATALSSYNEQFF. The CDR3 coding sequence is TGTGCCACCGCTCTGAGCTCCTACAATGAGCAGTTCTTC.

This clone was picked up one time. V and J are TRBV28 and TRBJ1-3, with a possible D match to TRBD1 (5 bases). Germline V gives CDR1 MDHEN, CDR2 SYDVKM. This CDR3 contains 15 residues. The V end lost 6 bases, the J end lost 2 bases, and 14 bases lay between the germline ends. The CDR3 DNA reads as TGTGCCAGCAGCCGACAGAGCCACACTGGAAACACCATATATTTT. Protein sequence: CASSRQSHTGNTIYF. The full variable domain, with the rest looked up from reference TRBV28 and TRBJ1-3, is DVKVTQSSRYLVKRTGEKVFLECVQDMDHENMFWYRQDPGLGLRLIYFSYDVKMKEKGDIPEGYSVSREKKERFSLILESASTNQTSMYLCASSRQSHTGNTIYFGEGSWLTVV.

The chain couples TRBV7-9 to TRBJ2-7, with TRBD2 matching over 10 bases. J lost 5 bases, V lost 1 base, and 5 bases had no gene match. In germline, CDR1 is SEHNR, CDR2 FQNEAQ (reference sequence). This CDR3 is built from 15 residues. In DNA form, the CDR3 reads TGTGCCAGCAGCTTAGTGTCTAGCGGGAGCCACGAGCAGTACTTC. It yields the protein CASSLVSSGSHEQYF.

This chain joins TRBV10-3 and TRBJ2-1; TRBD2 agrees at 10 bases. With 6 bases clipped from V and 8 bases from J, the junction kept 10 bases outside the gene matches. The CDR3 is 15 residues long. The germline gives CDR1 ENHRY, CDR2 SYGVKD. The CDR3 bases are TGTGCCATCAGCACGCCTAGCGGGGGTCTAGATGAGCAGTTCTTC. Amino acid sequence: CAISTPSGGLDEQFF.

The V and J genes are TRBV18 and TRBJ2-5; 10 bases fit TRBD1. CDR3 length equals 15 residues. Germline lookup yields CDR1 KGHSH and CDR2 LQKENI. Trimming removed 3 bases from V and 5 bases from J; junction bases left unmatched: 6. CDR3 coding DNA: TGTGCCAGCTCACCTCGACAGGGGGCCAGGGAGACCCAGTACTTC. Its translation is CASSPRQGARETQYF.

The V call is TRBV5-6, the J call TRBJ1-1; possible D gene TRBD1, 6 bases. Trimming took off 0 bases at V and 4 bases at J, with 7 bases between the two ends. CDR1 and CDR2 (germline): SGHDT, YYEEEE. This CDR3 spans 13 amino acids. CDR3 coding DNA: TGTGCCAGCAGCTTGGGGGGGCTCACTGAAGCTTTCTTT. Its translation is CASSLGGLTEAFF.